The 19 T cell receptor beta chains presented below share a single source sample, sequenced in a study of T cell changes during pregnancy in multiple sclerosis. Measured with immunoSEQ multiplex PCR; TCRdb has only the in-frame clones, and not every one. Among some 100,000 clones listed, 94% were seen once. The sample here was peripheral blood, taken before pregnancy. The receptor source for this set is a female donor with multiple sclerosis, enrolled in a pregnancy study.

This chain joins TRBV27 and TRBJ1-2; maybe TRBD1 (5 bases). V lost 7 bases and J 2 bases, leaving 14 bases between the germline ends. Germline V lookup: CDR1 MNHEY, CDR2 SMNVEV (reference sequence). The CDR3 extends over 14 amino acids. The CDR3 nucleotides are TGTGCCAGCACCTCGTCCCCAGGGAACTATGGCTACACCTTC. It is translated as CASTSSPGNYGYTF.

The V call is TRBV5-4, the J call TRBJ2-2; TRBD2 matches at 14 bases. CDR1 SGHNT and CDR2 YYREEE come from the germline V gene (reference sequence). V dropped 3 bases and J dropped 4; count of bases not matched to a gene: 2. The CDR3 is 16 amino acids. CDR3 bases: TGTGCCAGCAGCTACGGACTAGCGGGAGGCACCGGGGAGCTGTTTTTT. Translated, it gives CASSYGLAGGTGELFF.

This chain uses TRBV5-4 with TRBJ2-5, with D perhaps matching TRBD2 (6 bases). This CDR3 spans 14 amino acids. Deletions cut 4 bases from V and 6 bases from J, with 16 bases between. CDR1 is SGHNT and CDR2 is YYREEE in the germline V gene (reference sequence). The CDR3 region is CASSLRGFDQTQYF. CDR3 in DNA: TGTGCCAGCAGCCTCCGGGGGTTCGATCAGACCCAGTACTTC.

The V and J genes are TRBV27 and TRBJ2-6; the D is unclear. Germline CDR1 reads MNHEY; CDR2 reads SMNVEV (reference sequence). This CDR3 spans 15 amino acids. Trimming took 5 bases from V and 0 from J, leaving 8 bases between them. CDR3 nucleotides: TGTGCCAGCAGTATAGCAAACTCTGGGGCCAACGTCCTGACTTTC. This translates into CASSIANSGANVLTF.

The chain carries TRBV25-1 and TRBJ1-1; D call uncertain. Trimming took 0 bases from V and 2 from J, leaving 16 bases between them. The CDR3 totals 17 residues. Germline V CDR1 and CDR2: MGHDK, SYGVNS. CDR3 region: CASSEYTVITQNTEAFF. The CDR3, as DNA: TGTGCCAGCAGTGAATATACGGTTATTACGCAAAACACTGAAGCTTTCTTT.

This chain connects TRBV6-5 to TRBJ2-3; 12 nucleotides line up with TRBD2. CDR3 length: 16 residues. V shed 1 base and J 4 bases; nucleotides not matched to a gene: 3. Germline V gene data show CDR1 as MNHEY and CDR2 as SVGAGI. CDR3 nucleotide sequence: TGTGCCAGCAGTTACTTTCCTAGCGGGAGGGCAGATACGCAGTATTTT. Protein product: CASSYFPSGRADTQYF.

V usage is TRBV5-4 and J usage is TRBJ2-7; tentatively, D is TRBD1 (5 bases). The germline gives CDR1 SGHNT, CDR2 YYREEE (reference sequence). There are 15 residues in the CDR3. V lost 1 base and J 5 bases, leaving 16 bases between the germline ends. In nucleotides, the CDR3 is TGTGCCAGCAGCTTGCCGCCCAGGGTAGGGAACGAGCAGTACTTC. The encoded protein is CASSLPPRVGNEQYF.

This clone was recorded only once. The gene calls are TRBV9 and TRBJ2-1, with 9 nucleotides matching TRBD2. CDR1 SGDLS and CDR2 YYNGEE come from the germline V gene. V shed 2 bases, J shed 4 bases, and the junction held 10 bases outside the gene matches. The CDR3 extends over 17 amino acids. The CDR3 here is CASSVPRTSASYNEQFF. The CDR3 DNA follows: TGTGCCAGCAGCGTGCCCAGGACTAGCGCTTCGTACAATGAGCAGTTCTTC.

CDR3 protein: CASSPQQGGGNQPQHF. DNA of the CDR3: TGTGCCAGCTCACCACAACAGGGTGGAGGCAATCAGCCCCAGCATTTT. V gene TRBV18 combines with J gene TRBJ1-5; a weak D match, TRBD1 (6 bases). This CDR3 comprises 16 residues. CDR1 and CDR2 (germline): KGHSH, LQKENI. With 1 base removed from V and 2 bases from J, the gap between germline ends came to 12 bases.

This rearrangement joins TRBV5-1 to TRBJ2-2; D remains unclear. The CDR3 is made up of 15 amino acids. V lost 0 bases to trimming and J lost 6 bases, with 12 bases between them. CDR1 and CDR2 from the germline V gene are SGHRS and YFSETQ. CDR3 protein: CASSLGALGSGELFF. CDR3 nucleotide sequence: TGCGCCAGCAGCTTGGGTGCTCTAGGTTCCGGGGAGCTGTTTTTT.

The V call is TRBV6-1, the J call TRBJ1-1; a weak D match, TRBD1 (6 bases). Trimming cost V 6 bases and J 4 bases, with 18 bases left between them. Germline CDR1 is MNHNS and CDR2 is SASEGT. The CDR3 has 15 residues. The CDR3 DNA reads as TGTGCCAGCAGGCCCGGGACAAACGGGCCCACTGAAGCTTTCTTT. Amino acid sequence: CASRPGTNGPTEAFF.

The chain employs TRBV5-4 and TRBJ2-6; 8 nucleotides agree with TRBD1. The V gene end was trimmed by 5 bases and the J gene end by 2 bases; junction bases not matched to a gene: 3. Looked up from germline, CDR1 is SGHNT and CDR2 is YYREEE (reference sequence). There are 15 residues in the CDR3. The CDR3, as DNA: TGTGCCAGCAGAATACAGGGGGCTGGGGCCAACGTCCTGACTTTC. This gives the protein CASRIQGAGANVLTF.

This rearrangement joins TRBV5-6 to TRBJ2-3; 13 nucleotides match TRBD2. J gave up 2 bases and V 3 bases, and 6 bases lay outside the gene matches. The CDR3 has 17 residues. Germline loops: CDR1 SGHDT, CDR2 YYEEEE. The CDR3 sequence: CASSSLLAGGLTDTQYF. CDR3 sequence (DNA): TGTGCCAGCAGCTCCCTACTAGCGGGAGGGCTCACAGATACGCAGTATTTT.

The V gene is TRBV6-5, the J gene TRBJ2-5; D may be TRBD2 (5 bases). The CDR3 runs 14 residues. Trimming took off 6 bases at V and 1 base at J, with 12 bases between the two ends. Germline V gene lookup returns CDR1 MNHEY and CDR2 SVGAGI. The CDR3: CASSVSGGQETQYF. CDR3 in DNA: TGTGCCAGCAGCGTCAGCGGCGGCCAAGAGACCCAGTACTTC.

The gene calls are TRBV21-1 and TRBJ2-7; no check of the table's D call, TRBD1, against the DNA was made. TRBV21-1 is a pseudogene. The CDR3 sequence is 16 residues long. CDR3 nucleotides: TGTGCCAGCAGCATAGGAGGACAGGGGGGTTCCTACGAGCAGTACTTC. Encoded protein: CASSIGGQGGSYEQYF.

This rearrangement joins TRBV29-1 to TRBJ2-5; 10 positions agree with TRBD1. V lost 3 bases to trimming and J lost 1 base; unmatched junction nucleotides: 11. Germline CDR1 and CDR2: SQVTM and ANQGSEA. There are 17 residues in the CDR3. In DNA, the CDR3 is TGCAGCGTTGATGGGGACAGGGGCCTTCCGTCCCAAGAGACCCAGTACTTC. It codes for CSVDGDRGLPSQETQYF. The full variable domain, its missing parts supplied by reference TRBV29-1 and TRBJ2-5, is SAVISQKPSRDICQRGTSLTIQCQVDSQVTMMFWYRQQPGQSLTLIATANQGSEATYESGFVIDKFPISRPNLTFSTLTVSNMSPEDSSIYLCSVDGDRGLPSQETQYFGPGTRLLVL.

V and J are TRBV5-1 and TRBJ2-1, with 8 positions matching TRBD2. V shed 4 bases and J 8 bases; nucleotides not matched to a gene: 5. Germline V gene data show CDR1 as SGHRS and CDR2 as YFSETQ. The CDR3 is 13 amino acids. In nucleotides, the CDR3 is TGCGCCAGCAGCCCGGGGGGGGTGGATGAGCAGTTCTTC. This codes for CASSPGGVDEQFF.

V gene TRBV4-1 combines with J gene TRBJ2-1, with 10 bases identical to TRBD2. The V segment lost 0 bases and the J segment 6 bases; nucleotides outside the gene matches: 5. The CDR3 covers 16 residues. Germline-derived CDR1 and CDR2 are MGHRA and YSYEKL. The CDR3 DNA reads TGCGCCAGCAGCCAAGATAGCCTAGCGGGGGCCAATGAGCAGTTCTTC. It is translated as CASSQDSLAGANEQFF.

This rearrangement joins TRBV18 to TRBJ2-7; 10 bases are shared with TRBD1. CDR1 is KGHSH, CDR2 LQKENI, per germline. The ends lost 3 bases at V and 7 bases at J; junction bases unmatched: 6. This CDR3 region has 14 residues. CDR3 in DNA: TGTGCCAGCTCACCCCAGACAGGGGGCAGAGAGCAGTACTTC. Protein sequence: CASSPQTGGREQYF.